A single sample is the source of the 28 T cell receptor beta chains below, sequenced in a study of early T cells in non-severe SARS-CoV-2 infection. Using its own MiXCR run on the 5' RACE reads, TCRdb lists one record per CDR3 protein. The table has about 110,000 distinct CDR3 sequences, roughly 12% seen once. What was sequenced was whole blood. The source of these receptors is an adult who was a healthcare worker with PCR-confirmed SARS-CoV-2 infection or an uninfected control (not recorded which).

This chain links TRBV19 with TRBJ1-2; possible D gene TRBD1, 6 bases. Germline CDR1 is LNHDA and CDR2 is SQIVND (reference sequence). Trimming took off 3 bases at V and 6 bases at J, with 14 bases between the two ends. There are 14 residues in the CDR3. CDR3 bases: TGTGCCAGTAGTATCAGGGACAATCCAAATGGCTACACCTTC. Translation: CASSIRDNPNGYTF.

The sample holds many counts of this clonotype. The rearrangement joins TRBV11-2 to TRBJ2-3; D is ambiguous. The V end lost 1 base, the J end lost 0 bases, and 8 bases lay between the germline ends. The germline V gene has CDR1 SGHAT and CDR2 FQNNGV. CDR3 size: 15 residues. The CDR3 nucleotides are TGTGCCAGCAGCTTAGCGGCTAGAAGCACAGATACGCAGTATTTT. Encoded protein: CASSLAARSTDTQYF. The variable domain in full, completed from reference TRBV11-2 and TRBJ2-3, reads EAGVAQSPRYKIIEKRQSVAFWCNPISGHATLYWYQQILGQGPKLLIQFQNNGVVDDSQLPKDRFSAERLKGVDSTLKIQPAKLEDSAVYLCASSLAARSTDTQYFGPGTRLTVL.

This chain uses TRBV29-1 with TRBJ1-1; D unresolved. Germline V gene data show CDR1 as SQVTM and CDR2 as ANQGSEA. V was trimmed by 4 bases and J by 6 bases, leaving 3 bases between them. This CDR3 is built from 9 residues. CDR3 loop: CSVGSEAFF. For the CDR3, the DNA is TGCAGCGTTGGCTCTGAAGCTTTCTTT.

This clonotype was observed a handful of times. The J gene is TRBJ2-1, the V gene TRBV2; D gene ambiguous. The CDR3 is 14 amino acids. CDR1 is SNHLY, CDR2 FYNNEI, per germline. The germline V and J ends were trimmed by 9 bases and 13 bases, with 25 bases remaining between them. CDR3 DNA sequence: TGTGCCAGTGAAAAGGAACCCCTATTGCCTTTTCAGTTCTTC. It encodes CASEKEPLLPFQFF.

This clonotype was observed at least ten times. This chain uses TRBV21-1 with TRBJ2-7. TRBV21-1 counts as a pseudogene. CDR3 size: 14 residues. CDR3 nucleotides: TGTGCCAGCAGCAACAAGGGAACAGCCCATATCCAGTACTTC. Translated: CASSNKGTAHIQYF.

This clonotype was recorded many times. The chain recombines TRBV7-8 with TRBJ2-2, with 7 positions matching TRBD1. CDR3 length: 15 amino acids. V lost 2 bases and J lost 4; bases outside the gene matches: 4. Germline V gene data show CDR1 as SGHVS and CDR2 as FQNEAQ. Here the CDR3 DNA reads TGTGCCAGCAGCTTACAGGGGGTGATCACCGGGGAGCTGTTTTTT. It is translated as CASSLQGVITGELFF.

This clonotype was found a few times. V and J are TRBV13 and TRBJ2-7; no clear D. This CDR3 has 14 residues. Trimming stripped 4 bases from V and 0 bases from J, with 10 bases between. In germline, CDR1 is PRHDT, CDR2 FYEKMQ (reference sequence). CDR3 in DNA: TGTGCCAGCAGCTCCCTGGGATACTCCTACGAGCAGTACTTC. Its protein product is CASSSLGYSYEQYF.

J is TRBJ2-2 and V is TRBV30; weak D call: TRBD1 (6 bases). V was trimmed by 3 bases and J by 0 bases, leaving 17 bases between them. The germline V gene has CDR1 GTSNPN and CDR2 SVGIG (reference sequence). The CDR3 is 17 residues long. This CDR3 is CAWRFVPGHPNTGELFF. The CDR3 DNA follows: TGTGCCTGGAGATTCGTACCGGGACACCCGAACACCGGGGAGCTGTTTTTT.

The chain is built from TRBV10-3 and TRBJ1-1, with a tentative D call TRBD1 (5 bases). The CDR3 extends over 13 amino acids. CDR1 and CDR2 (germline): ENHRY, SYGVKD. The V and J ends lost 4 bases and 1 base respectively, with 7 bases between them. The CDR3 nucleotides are TGTGCCATCAGTGGCCAGGGGAACACTGAAGCTTTCTTT. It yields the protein CAISGQGNTEAFF.

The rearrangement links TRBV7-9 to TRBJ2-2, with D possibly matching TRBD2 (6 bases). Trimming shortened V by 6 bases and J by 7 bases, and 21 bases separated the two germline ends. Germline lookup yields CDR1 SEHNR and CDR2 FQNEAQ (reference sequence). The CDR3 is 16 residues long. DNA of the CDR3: TGTGCCAGCAGGCATCGTGGCGGGGTGAGCGGCGGGGAGCTGTTTTTT. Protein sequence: CASRHRGGVSGGELFF.

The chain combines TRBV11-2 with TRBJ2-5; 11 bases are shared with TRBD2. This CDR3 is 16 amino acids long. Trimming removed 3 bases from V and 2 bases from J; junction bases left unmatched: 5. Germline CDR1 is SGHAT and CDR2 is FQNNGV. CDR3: CASSLYLAGGQETQYF. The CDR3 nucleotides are TGTGCCAGCAGCTTGTATCTAGCGGGAGGTCAAGAGACCCAGTACTTC.

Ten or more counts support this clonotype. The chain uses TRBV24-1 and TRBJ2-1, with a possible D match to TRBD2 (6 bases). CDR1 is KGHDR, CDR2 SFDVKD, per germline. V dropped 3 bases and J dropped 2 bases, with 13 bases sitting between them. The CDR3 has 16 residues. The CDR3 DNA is TGTGCCACCAGTGATGCTTCGGGACTCACCTACAATGAGCAGTTCTTC. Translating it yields CATSDASGLTYNEQFF.

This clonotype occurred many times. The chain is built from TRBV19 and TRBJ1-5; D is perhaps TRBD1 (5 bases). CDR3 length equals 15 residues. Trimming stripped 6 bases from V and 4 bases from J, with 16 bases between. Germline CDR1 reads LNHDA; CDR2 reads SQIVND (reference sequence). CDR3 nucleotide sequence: TGTGCCAGTAGCGGGACGGAAAAAGGGAATCAGCCCCAGCATTTT. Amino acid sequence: CASSGTEKGNQPQHF.

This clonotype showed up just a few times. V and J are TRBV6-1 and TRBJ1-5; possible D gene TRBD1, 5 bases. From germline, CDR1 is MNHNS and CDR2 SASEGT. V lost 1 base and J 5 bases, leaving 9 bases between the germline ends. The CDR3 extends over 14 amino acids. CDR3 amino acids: CASSEGGGDQPQHF. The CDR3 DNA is TGTGCCAGCAGTGAAGGTGGAGGGGATCAGCCCCAGCATTTT.

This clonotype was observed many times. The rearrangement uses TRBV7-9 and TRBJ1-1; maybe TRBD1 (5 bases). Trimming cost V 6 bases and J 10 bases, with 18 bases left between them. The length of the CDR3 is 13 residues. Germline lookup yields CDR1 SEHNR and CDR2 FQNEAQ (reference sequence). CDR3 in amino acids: CASRRTGTGGAFF. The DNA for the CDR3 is TGTGCCAGCAGAAGAACCGGGACCGGTGGAGCTTTCTTT.

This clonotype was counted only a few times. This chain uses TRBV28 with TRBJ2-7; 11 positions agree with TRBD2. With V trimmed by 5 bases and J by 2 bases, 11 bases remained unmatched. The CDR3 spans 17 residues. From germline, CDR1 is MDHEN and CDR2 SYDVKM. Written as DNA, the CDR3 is TGTGCCAGCAGTCCGCTAGGTCTAGCGGGGGGAGCCTACGAGCAGTACTTC. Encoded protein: CASSPLGLAGGAYEQYF.

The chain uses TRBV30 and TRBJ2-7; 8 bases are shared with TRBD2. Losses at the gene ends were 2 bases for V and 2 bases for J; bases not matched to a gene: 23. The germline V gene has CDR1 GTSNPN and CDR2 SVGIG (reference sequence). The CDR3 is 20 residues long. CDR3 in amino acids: CAWSPSLDGAGTSRPYEQYF. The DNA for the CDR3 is TGTGCCTGGAGTCCATCCCTCGACGGGGCCGGGACTAGTCGCCCCTACGAGCAGTACTTC.

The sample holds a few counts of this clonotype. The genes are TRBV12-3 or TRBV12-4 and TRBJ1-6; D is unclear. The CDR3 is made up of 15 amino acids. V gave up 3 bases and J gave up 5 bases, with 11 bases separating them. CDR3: CASSFLLGNNSPLHF. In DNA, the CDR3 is TGTGCCAGCAGTTTTTTGTTGGGTAATAATTCACCCCTCCACTTT.

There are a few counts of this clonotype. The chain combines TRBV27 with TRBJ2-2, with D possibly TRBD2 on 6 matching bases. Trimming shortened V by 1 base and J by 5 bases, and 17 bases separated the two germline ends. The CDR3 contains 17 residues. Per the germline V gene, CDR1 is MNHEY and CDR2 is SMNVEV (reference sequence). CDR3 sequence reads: CASSLLWEEGVTGELFF. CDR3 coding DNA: TGTGCCAGCAGTTTATTGTGGGAGGAAGGGGTAACCGGGGAGCTGTTTTTT.

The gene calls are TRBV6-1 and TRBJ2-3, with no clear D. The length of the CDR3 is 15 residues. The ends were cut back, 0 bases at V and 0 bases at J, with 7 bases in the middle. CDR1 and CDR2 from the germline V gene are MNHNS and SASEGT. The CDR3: CASSEAWSSTDTQYF. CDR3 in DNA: TGTGCCAGCAGTGAAGCCTGGAGTAGCACAGATACGCAGTATTTT.

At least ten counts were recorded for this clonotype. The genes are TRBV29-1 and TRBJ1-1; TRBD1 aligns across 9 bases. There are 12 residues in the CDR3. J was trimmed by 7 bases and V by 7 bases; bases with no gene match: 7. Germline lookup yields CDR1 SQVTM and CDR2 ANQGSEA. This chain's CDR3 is CSGQQGASEAFF. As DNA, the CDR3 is TGCAGCGGACAACAGGGGGCTAGTGAAGCTTTCTTT.

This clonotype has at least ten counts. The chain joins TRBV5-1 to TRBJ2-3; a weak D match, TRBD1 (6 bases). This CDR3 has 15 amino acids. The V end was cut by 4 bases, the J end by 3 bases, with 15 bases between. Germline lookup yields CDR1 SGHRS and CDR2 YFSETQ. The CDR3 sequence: CASSLVGAPTDTQYF. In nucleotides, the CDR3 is TGCGCCAGCAGCCTGGTGGGGGCCCCAACAGATACGCAGTATTTT.

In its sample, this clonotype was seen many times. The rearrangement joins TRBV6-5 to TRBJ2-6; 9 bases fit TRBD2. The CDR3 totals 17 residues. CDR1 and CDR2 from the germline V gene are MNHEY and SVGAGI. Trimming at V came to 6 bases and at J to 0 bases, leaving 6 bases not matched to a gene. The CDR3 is CASSSGGRASGANVLTF. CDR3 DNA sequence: TGTGCCAGCAGCTCGGGCGGGAGGGCCTCTGGGGCCAACGTCCTGACTTTC.

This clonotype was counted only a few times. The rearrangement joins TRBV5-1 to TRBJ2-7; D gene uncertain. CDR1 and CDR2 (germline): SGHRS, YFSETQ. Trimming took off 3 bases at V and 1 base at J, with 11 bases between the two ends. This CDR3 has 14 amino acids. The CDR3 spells CASSYGPPSYEQYF. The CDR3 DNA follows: TGCGCCAGCAGCTACGGTCCCCCTTCCTACGAGCAGTACTTC.

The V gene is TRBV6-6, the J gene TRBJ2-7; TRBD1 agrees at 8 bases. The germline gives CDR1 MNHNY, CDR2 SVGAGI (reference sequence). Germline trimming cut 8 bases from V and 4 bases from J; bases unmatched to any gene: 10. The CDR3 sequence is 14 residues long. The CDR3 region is CASSRDRKSYEQYF. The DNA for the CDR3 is TGTGCCAGCTCCCGGGACAGGAAGAGTTACGAGCAGTACTTC.

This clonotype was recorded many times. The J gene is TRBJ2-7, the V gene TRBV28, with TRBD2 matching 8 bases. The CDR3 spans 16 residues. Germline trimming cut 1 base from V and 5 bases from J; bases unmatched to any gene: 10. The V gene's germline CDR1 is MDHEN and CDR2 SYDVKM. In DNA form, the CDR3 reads TGTGCCAGCAGTTTATACGCCGGGACTAGAGGCCACGAGCAGTACTTC. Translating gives CASSLYAGTRGHEQYF.

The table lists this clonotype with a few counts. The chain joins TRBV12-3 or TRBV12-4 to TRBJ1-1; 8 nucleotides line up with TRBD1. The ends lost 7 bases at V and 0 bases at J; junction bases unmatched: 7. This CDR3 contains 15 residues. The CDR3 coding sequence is TGTGCCAGCACCCAGGGACAGGTCATGAACACTGAAGCTTTCTTT. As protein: CASTQGQVMNTEAFF.

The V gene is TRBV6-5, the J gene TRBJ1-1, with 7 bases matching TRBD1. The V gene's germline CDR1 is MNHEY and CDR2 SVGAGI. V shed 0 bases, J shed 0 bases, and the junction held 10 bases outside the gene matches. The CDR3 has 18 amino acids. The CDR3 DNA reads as TGTGCCAGCAGTTACTCGGTATCGACAGGGCGGTTGAACACTGAAGCTTTCTTT. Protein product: CASSYSVSTGRLNTEAFF.